This T cell receptor beta chain appears in the sequencing data of a study of T cells in Graves' hyperthyroidism and ophthalmopathy. Study-wide findings and caveats: Most thyroid clonotypes expanded above 0.001 were also detected in blood. Ophthalmopathy onset followed model prediction by a median approximately 6.2 months.

TCR beta CDR3 sequences were amplified from RNA transcripts. TCR CDR3 underwent first-round RT-PCR with the HTBI primer set. TCRdb called the multiplex PCR reads again in MiXCR, with one record for every CDR3 protein. The profile shows hundreds of thousands of distinct CDR3 sequences, about two fifths of them singletons. Patients counted as stable if ophthalmopathy did not develop within 18 months. This clonotype was counted many times. The antigen is undetermined. This clonotype was sampled from a man between 18 and 29 years old with Graves' hyperthyroidism. The sample taken for sequencing was blood.

CDR3 loop: CASSTQGINYGYTF. CDR3 bases: TGTGCCAGTAGTACCCAGGGTATCAACTATGGCTACACCTTC. V usage is TRBV19 and J usage is TRBJ1-2; D possibly corresponds to TRBD1 (5 bases). V was clipped by 4 bases and J by 2 bases, with 11 bases between them. The CDR3 has 14 residues. Germline values: CDR1 LNHDA, CDR2 SQIVND (reference sequence).